This T cell receptor (beta chain) was profiled in a study of prognosis after radiotherapy for stage I lung cancer (dated by TCRdb to about 2021). Some background on the complete study: Between early 2018 and 2019, under 20 stage I NSCLC patients were enrolled in Nanjing, China. Four or five patients had oligometastatic NSCLC after their primary tumor was surgically resected, and fourteen patients had newly diagnosed primary stage I lung tumors. The study took one blood sample before SBRT and one after SBRT from each of 19 patients and sequenced all 40 or so samples. This study profiled peripheral blood TCR beta repertoires from stage I NSCLC patients before and after stereotactic body radiotherapy and linked the repertoires to distant failure. No patient received concurrent therapy alongside SBRT. All patients were regarded as medically inoperable, because of comorbidities in about a dozen patients and refusal of surgery in roughly 7 patients. On tumor histology, over 10 patients had adenocarcinoma and more than five had squamous cell carcinoma. SBRT was given in 3 to 5 fractions with a biologically effective dose of at least 100 Gy, using image-guided IMRT or VMAT. After SBRT, distant metastases developed in about 20% of the 19 patients at a median of around seven months, while the remaining 15 patients had no significant progression. The cohort comprised roughly 12 men and about six women with a median age of 74.5 years, ranging from roughly 53 to 84 years.

The TCR beta CDR3 region was amplified from genomic DNA by two rounds of multiplex PCR. In the first round of PCR, primers specific to each TRBV and TRBJ gene were used, and the primer sequences are filed in Chinese patent CN105087789A. Universal primers were used in the second round of PCR. The Roche High Pure PCR Template Preparation Kit was used to extract genomic DNA from frozen PBMCs. An Illumina HiSeq 3000 was used to sequence the libraries paired-end with 151 bp reads. In the original analysis: CutAdapt was used to remove raw reads lacking the multiplex PCR primer sequences. Using PEAR, the high-quality paired reads were merged into contigs. MiXCR assigned TRB V, D and J gene segments to each contig by aligning to reference sequences. CDR3 sequences were clustered by base quality and sequence similarity to remove sequencing errors. Diversity was measured as Shannon entropy normalized by the natural log of productive TCR sequence number. One minus Shannon entropy divided by the natural log of the number of unique clonotypes was used as the definition of clonality. Progression-free survival cut-offs for repertoire metrics were chosen using the Youden index of ROC curves, with analyses run in R 3.5.3. TCRdb took the public reads, trimmed them with fastp at Q25, ran MiXCR for clone calling and kept in-frame beta chains. Each CDR3 protein appears once, grouped with its most common genes and DNA. TCRdb's processing, not the authors' own work, is the source of the V and J calls. This sample comprises 15,000 to 20,000 distinct CDR3 sequences, 35% to 45% of them detected only once. The ten largest clonotypes hold around 44% of the sample.

Overall results and qualifications from the work: Limitations of the study included a small cohort and short follow-up, and the study findings need independent validation. Unique TCR clone counts fell after SBRT (median 10,088 before versus more than 6,500 after; Wilcoxon paired P=0.011). No adjustment for multiple comparisons was applied to any of the reported P values. Differences by metastasis status were reportedly seen in TRBV and TRBJ usage frequencies, involving two V genes at baseline and, after SBRT, several V genes and two J genes. Post-SBRT Shannon entropy and its change from baseline were lower in patients who developed distant metastases; baseline Shannon entropy was not associated with metastases. Tumor specificity of expanded TCR clones was not determined.

The cysteine opens and the phenylalanine closes a CDR3 of 16 amino acids. Only the CDR3 part of the read is kept: 48 bases, read in frame from the first base. The germline V gene gives CDR1 as MNHGY and CDR2 as SVAAGI. V loses 7 bases of germline sequence and J loses 1 base, and the interval between the two ends is 19 bases. No patient had a history of other malignancies or prior chemotherapy or radiotherapy, and all had node-negative disease on CT and PET/CT. At each of the two time points, about 6 milliliters of peripheral venous blood were collected into EDTA tubes. Ficoll-Paque Plus density-gradient centrifugation was used to isolate PBMCs. Immediately after collection, samples were stored at -80 degrees C until analysis. Concerning this clonotype itself: Which antigen it targets is not known. A far more abundant clone sits one base away, making this likely a read error.

The sample consisted of PBMCs, taken before or after stereotactic body radiation therapy (not recorded which). Recombination linked TRBV6-9 to TRBJ2-5; TRBD2 might be the D gene, on 5 matching bases. The receptor comes from a donor of 50 years or more with non-small cell lung cancer. At the DNA level, the sequence is TGTGCCAGCATTTACAACTTTAGGAGCGGCCAAGAGACCCAGTACTTC. It translates to CASIYNFRSGQETQYF.